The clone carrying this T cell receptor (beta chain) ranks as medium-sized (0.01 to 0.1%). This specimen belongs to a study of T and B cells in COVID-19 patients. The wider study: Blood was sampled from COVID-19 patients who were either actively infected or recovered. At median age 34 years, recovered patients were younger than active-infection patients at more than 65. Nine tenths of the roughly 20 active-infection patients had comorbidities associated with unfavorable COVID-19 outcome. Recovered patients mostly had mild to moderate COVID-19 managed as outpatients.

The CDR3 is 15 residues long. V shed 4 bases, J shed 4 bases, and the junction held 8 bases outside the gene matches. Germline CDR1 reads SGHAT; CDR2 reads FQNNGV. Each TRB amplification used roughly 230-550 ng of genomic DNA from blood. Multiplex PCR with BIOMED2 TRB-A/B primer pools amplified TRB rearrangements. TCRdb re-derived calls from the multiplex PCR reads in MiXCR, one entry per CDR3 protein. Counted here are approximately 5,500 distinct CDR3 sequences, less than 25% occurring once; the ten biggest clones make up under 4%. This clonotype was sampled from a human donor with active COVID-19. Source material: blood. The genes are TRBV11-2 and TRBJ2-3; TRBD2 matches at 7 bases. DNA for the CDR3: TGTGCCAGCAGCTCCCCCGGGACTACCTCAGATACGCAGTATTTT. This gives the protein CASSSPGTTSDTQYF.